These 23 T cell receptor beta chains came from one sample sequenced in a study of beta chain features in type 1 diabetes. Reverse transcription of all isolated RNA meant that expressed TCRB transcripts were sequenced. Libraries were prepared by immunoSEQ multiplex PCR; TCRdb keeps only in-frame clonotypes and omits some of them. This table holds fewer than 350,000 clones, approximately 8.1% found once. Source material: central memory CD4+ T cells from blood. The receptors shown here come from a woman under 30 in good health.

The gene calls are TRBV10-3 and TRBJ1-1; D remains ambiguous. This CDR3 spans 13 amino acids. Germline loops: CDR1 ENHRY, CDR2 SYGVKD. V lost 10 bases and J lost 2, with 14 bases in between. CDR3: CATQKGLNTEAFF. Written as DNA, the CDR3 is TGTGCCACCCAAAAGGGCCTCAACACTGAAGCTTTCTTT.

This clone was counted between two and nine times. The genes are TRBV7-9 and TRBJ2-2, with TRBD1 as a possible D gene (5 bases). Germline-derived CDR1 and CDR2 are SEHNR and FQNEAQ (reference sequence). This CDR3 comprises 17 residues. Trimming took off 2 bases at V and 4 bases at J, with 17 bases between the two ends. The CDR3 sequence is CASSLQGWGLSTGELFF. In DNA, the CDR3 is TGTGCCAGCAGCTTACAGGGATGGGGCCTTAGCACCGGGGAGCTGTTTTTT.

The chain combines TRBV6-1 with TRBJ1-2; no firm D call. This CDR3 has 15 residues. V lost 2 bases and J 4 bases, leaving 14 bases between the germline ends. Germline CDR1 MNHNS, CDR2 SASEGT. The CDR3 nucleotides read TGTGCCAGCAGTGAAAGACTGGCCAGAAGCTATGGCTACACCTTC. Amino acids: CASSERLARSYGYTF.

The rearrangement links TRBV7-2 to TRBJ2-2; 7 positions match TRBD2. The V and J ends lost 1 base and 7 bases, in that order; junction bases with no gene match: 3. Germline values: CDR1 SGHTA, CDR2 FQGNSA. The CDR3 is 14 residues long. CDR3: CASSLGLADGELFF. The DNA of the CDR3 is TGTGCCAGCAGCTTAGGACTAGCAGACGGGGAGCTGTTTTTT.

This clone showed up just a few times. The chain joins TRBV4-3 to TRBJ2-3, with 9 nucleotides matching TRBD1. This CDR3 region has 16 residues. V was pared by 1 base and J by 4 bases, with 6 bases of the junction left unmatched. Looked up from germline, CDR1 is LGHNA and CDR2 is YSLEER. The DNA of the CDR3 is TGCGCCAGCAGCCAAGCCCACGGACAGGGGCCAGATACGCAGTATTTT. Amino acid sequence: CASSQAHGQGPDTQYF.

The CDR3 loop reads CASSLSGGTYNSPLHF. As DNA, the CDR3 is TGTGCCAGCAGCTTGTCAGGGGGAACCTATAATTCACCCCTCCACTTT. This chain joins TRBV5-4 and TRBJ1-6, with 7 bases that match TRBD1. V shed 1 base, J shed 2 bases, and the junction held 3 bases outside the gene matches. CDR3 size: 16 residues. Germline CDR1 SGHNT, CDR2 YYREEE (reference sequence).

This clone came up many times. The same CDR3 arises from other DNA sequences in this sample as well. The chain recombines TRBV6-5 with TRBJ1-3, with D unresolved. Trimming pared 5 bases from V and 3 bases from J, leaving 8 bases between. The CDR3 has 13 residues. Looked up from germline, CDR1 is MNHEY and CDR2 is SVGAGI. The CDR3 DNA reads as TGTGCCAGCAGTCCCAGGAGTGGAAACACCATATATTTT. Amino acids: CASSPRSGNTIYF.

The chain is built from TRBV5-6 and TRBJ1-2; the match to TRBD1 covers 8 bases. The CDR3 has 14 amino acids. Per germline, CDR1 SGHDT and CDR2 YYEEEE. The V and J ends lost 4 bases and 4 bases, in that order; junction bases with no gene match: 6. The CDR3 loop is CASSPDRDGYGYTF. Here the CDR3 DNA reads TGTGCCAGCAGCCCGGACAGGGATGGCTATGGCTACACCTTC.

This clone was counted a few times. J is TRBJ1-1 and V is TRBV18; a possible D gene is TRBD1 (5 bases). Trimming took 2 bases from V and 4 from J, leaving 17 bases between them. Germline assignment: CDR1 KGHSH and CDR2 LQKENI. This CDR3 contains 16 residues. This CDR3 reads CASSPSAPGGGTEAFF. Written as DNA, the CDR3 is TGTGCCAGCTCACCAAGCGCTCCGGGCGGGGGCACTGAAGCTTTCTTT.

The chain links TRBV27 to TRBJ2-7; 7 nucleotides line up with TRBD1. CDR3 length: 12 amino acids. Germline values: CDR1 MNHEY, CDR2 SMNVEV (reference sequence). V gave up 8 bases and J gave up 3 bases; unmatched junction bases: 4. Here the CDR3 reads CASGRQGYEQYV. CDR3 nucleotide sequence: TGTGCCAGCGGTAGACAGGGCTACGAGCAGTACGTC.

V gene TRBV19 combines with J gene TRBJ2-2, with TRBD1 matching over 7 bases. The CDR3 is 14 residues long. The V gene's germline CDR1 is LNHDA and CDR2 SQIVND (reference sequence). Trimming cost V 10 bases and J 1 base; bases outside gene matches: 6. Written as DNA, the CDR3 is TGTGCCATCTCGGACAGGAAGAACACCGGGGAGCTGTTTTTT. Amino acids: CAISDRKNTGELFF.

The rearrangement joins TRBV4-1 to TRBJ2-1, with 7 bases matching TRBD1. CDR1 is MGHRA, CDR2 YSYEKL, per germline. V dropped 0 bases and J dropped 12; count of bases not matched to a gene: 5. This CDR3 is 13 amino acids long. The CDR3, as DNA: TGCGCCAGCAGCCAAGATCACAACAGGGGGCAGTTCTTC. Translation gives CASSQDHNRGQFF.

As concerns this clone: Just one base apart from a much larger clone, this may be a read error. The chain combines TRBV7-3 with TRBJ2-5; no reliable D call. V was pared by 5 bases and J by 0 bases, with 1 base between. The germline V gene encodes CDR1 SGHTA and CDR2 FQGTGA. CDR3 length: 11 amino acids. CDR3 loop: CASSNQETQYF. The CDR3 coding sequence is TGTGCCAGCAGCAACCAAGAGACCCAGTACTTC.

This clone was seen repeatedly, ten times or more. CDR3 nucleotides: TGTGCTAGTGGTTTGGTACTGGGAGGGACGGAAGAGACCCAGTACTTC. Amino acid sequence: CASGLVLGGTEETQYF. V and J are TRBV12-5 and TRBJ2-5, with TRBD2 matching 7 bases. The germline gives CDR1 LGHNT, CDR2 FRNRAP. The junction had 7 bases not matched to a gene; V was cut back by 0 bases and J by 3 bases. The CDR3 length is 16 residues.

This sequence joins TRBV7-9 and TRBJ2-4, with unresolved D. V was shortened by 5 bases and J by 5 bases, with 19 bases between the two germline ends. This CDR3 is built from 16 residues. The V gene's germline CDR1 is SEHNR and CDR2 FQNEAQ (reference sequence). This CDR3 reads CASSVSSGPGENIQYF. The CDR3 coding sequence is TGTGCCAGCAGCGTCTCGTCGGGCCCTGGGGAAAACATTCAGTACTTC.

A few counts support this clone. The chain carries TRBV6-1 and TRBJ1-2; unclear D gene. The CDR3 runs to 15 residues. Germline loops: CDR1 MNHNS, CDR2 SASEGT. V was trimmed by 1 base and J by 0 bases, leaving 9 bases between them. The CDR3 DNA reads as TGTGCCAGCAGTGAAGATCACGGCACTAACTATGGCTACACCTTC. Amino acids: CASSEDHGTNYGYTF.

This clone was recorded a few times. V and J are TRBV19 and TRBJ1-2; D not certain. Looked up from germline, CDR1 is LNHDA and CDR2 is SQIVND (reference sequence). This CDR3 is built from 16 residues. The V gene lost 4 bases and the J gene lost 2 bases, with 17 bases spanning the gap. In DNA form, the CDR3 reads TGTGCCAGTAGTACGGCACCGCACCCTCGAAACTATGGCTACACCTTC. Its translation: CASSTAPHPRNYGYTF.

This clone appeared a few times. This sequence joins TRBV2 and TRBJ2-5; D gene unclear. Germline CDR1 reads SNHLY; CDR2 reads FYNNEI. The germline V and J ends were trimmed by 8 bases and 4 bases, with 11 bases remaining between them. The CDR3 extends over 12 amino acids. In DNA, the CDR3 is TGTGCCAGCCTTCCCTTTCTAGAGACCCAGTACTTC. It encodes CASLPFLETQYF.

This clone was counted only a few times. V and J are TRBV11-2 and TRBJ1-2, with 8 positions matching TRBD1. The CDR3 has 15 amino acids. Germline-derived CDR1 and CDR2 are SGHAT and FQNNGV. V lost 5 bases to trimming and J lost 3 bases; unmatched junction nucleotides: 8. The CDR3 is CASSIGQGWDYGYTF. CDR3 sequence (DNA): TGTGCCAGCAGCATTGGACAGGGCTGGGACTATGGCTACACCTTC.

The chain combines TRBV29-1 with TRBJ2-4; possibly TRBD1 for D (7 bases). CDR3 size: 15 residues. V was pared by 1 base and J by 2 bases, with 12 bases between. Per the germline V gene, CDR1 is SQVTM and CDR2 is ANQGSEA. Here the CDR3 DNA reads TGCAGCGTTGAAGGGGCAGGGGGGTCCAAAAACATTCAGTACTTC. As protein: CSVEGAGGSKNIQYF.

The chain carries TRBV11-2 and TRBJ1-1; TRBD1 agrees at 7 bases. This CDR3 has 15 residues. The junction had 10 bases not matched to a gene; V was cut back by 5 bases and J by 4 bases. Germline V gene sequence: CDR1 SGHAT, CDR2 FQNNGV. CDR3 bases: TGTGCCAGCAGCCCAATGACAGGGAGGAGCACTGAAGCTTTCTTT. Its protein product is CASSPMTGRSTEAFF.

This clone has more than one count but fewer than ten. The CDR3 region has the DNA TGTGCCAGCAGGAGACAGGGGGCGGACACCGGGGAGCTGTTTTTT. It yields the protein CASRRQGADTGELFF. The chain is built from TRBV5-6 and TRBJ2-2; 10 bases are shared with TRBD1. J lost 3 bases, V lost 5 bases, and 4 bases had no gene match. Germline CDR1 and CDR2: SGHDT and YYEEEE. CDR3 length equals 15 residues. Supplemented by reference TRBV5-6 and TRBJ2-2, the full variable domain reads DAGVTQSPTHLIKTRGQQVTLRCSPKSGHDTVSWYQQALGQGPQFIFQYYEEEERQRGNFPDRFSGHQFPNYSSELNVNALLLGDSALYLCASRRQGADTGELFFGEGSRLTVL.

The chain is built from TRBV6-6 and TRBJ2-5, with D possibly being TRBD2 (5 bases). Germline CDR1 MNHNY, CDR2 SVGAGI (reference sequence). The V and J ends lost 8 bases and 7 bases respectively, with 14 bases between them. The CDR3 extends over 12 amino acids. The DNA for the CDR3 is TGTGCCAGCGATTCCTACCGGGGGACCCAGTACTTC. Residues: CASDSYRGTQYF.